These T cell receptor beta chains were read from a single sample in a study of graft-versus-host responses after intestinal transplantation. Sequencing used immunoSEQ multiplex PCR; TCRdb keeps in-frame clones, though not all of them. Of tens of thousands of clones in the sample, 92% were seen once. Sequenced material: PBMCs, taken about 250 days after intestinal transplant. These receptors came from a human patient who received an intestinal transplant, so some T cells may come from the graft donor. Each CDR3 is given with its conserved first and last residue. D genes are given only for firm matches. Where a row states a size, it is once, few, many or the class of an expanded clone; other rows omit it.

j_gene,abundance,v_gene,d_gene,len,CDR3nt,CDR3aa
TRBJ2-2,.,TRBV2,TRBD2,15,TGTGCCAGCAGTCTTGGGACTAGCGGGCCCGGGGAGCTGTTTTTT,CASSLGTSGPGELFF
TRBJ1-2,.,TRBV5-6,.,14,TGTGCCAGCAGCTTGGTGACAGTAATTTATGGCTACACCTTC,CASSLVTVIYGYTF
TRBJ2-1,.,TRBV6-5,.,15,TGTGCCAGCAGTTACCTGACTAGGACGCACAATGAGCAGTTCTTC,CASSYLTRTHNEQFF
TRBJ2-7,.,TRBV28,.,12,TGTGCCAGCAGTTATGGTAACTACGAGCAGTACTTC,CASSYGNYEQYF
TRBJ2-1,.,TRBV5-4,TRBD1,19,TGTGCCAGCAGCTTCCGACGGGACAGGGGATTCGGACGGTACAATGAGCAGTTCTTC,CASSFRRDRGFGRYNEQFF
TRBJ2-6,.,TRBV10-1,.,15,TGCGCCAGCAGTGAGTCTGGCTCTGGGGCCAACGTCCTGACTTTC,CASSESGSGANVLTF
TRBJ1-1,few,TRBV18,.,14,TGTGCCAGCTCACCATCGTCAGGGAACACTGAAGCTTTCTTT,CASSPSSGNTEAFF
TRBJ1-5,.,TRBV19,TRBD1,14,TGTGCCAGTAAGCAGGGACAGTGGGATCAGCCCCAGCATTTT,CASKQGQWDQPQHF
TRBJ1-1,.,TRBV5-1,.,15,TGCGCCAGCAGCTCCTTCAGTAACCCTGGCGCTGAAGCTTTCTTT,CASSSFSNPGAEAFF
TRBJ2-5,.,TRBV27,TRBD1,15,TGTGCCAGCAGTCCAGCGACAGGGGGTGCGGAGACCCAGTACTTC,CASSPATGGAETQYF
TRBJ2-1,.,TRBV4-2,TRBD2,16,TGTGCCAGCAGCCAAGTTTTAGCGGGCCTCTACAATGAGCAGTTCTTC,CASSQVLAGLYNEQFF
TRBJ2-7,.,TRBV5-6,.,15,TGTGCCAGCAGCCGCTTCTTTGAGAAATTCTACGAGCAGTACTTC,CASSRFFEKFYEQYF
TRBJ2-2,.,TRBV5-6,.,13,TGTGCCAGCAGCTTAGACTCCACCGGGGAGCTGTTTTTT,CASSLDSTGELFF
TRBJ1-1,.,TRBV28,.,16,TGTGCCAGCAGTTTATTGTGGGGGGACGGGAACACTGAAGCTTTCTTT,CASSLLWGDGNTEAFF
TRBJ2-7,.,TRBV30,.,12,TGTGCCTGGAGTGACGGCCGGGACGAGCAGTACTTC,CAWSDGRDEQYF
TRBJ2-7,.,TRBV9,.,14,TGTGCCAGCAGCGTCGGGACGGTAAGCTACGAGCAGTACTTC,CASSVGTVSYEQYF
TRBJ1-4,.,TRBV5-6,.,13,TGTGCCAGCAGCTTGCCGGGTAATGAAAAACTGTTTTTT,CASSLPGNEKLFF
TRBJ2-3,.,TRBV5-6,.,14,TGTGCCAGCAGCCCCCCCTCGGGAGCAGATACGCAGTATTTT,CASSPPSGADTQYF
TRBJ2-4,.,TRBV6-4,.,11,TGTGCCAGGCTAGCCAAAAACATTCAGTACTTC,CARLAKNIQYF
TRBJ1-1,.,TRBV19,TRBD1,14,TGTGCCAGTAGTATTTCTGGACAGGGCTTCGTGGCTTTCTTT,CASSISGQGFVAFF
TRBJ2-1,.,TRBV15,TRBD2,18,TGTGCCACCAGCAAGTTTTTCGGCCGCGGGAGCTCCTACAATGAGCAGTTCTTC,CATSKFFGRGSSYNEQFF
TRBJ2-1,.,TRBV18,TRBD2,17,TGTGCCAGCTCACCACCTGGGGGGGGTGGCGGTGGCAATGAGCAGTTCTTC,CASSPPGGGGGGNEQFF
TRBJ2-1,.,TRBV5-1,.,16,TGCGCCAGCAGCTTGGGCGGTACGGGCCCGGGTAATGAGCAGTTCTTC,CASSLGGTGPGNEQFF
TRBJ2-2,.,TRBV5-1,.,14,TGCGCCAGCAGGCGAGGCGCGAACACCGGGGAGCTGTTTTTT,CASRRGANTGELFF
TRBJ2-1,.,TRBV18,.,11,TGTGCCAGCTCACCATTAGATGAGCAGTTCTTC,CASSPLDEQFF
TRBJ1-1,.,TRBV27,.,13,TGTGCCAGCAGTTTAGTGGGGTTCACTGAAGCTTTCTTT,CASSLVGFTEAFF
TRBJ1-2,.,TRBV7-8,TRBD1,15,TGTGCCAGCAGCTCAGACAGGGGGCAAGGCTATGGCTACACCTTC,CASSSDRGQGYGYTF
TRBJ2-7,once,TRBV7-2,.,18,TGTGCCAGCAGCTTAGCGAGTGCAGGCGGGCGAAGCTCCTACGAGCAGTACTTC,CASSLASAGGRSSYEQYF
TRBJ2-1,few,TRBV6-5,.,15,TGTGCCAGCAGTTATTTCGCAGGGTTAGGGAATGAGCAGTTCTTC,CASSYFAGLGNEQFF
TRBJ2-6,.,TRBV9,.,17,TGTGCCAGCAGCCCGCAAAACAGGGTCTCTGGGGCCAACGTCCTGACTTTC,CASSPQNRVSGANVLTF
TRBJ1-5,.,TRBV6-5,.,13,TGTGCCAGCAGTTACAACGGAGATCAGCCCCAGCATTTT,CASSYNGDQPQHF
TRBJ1-5,.,TRBV10-1,.,13,TGCGCCAGCAGCGGACAGCTGAATCAGCCCCAGCATTTT,CASSGQLNQPQHF
TRBJ2-1,.,TRBV28,TRBD2,15,TGTGCCAGCACCCGGACTAGCGGGGGACTCAATGAGCAGTTCTTC,CASTRTSGGLNEQFF
TRBJ1-2,.,TRBV6-5,.,14,TGTGCCAGCAGTTACTCGAAGGGGTACTATGGCTACACCTTC,CASSYSKGYYGYTF
TRBJ2-7,once,TRBV10-3,.,12,TGTGCCATCAGCGGGACCTACTACGAGCAGTACTTC,CAISGTYYEQYF
TRBJ2-3,.,TRBV5-1,.,14,TGCGCCAGCAGCCTACTACAGGGTGGAGATACGCAGTATTTT,CASSLLQGGDTQYF
TRBJ2-2,.,TRBV28,.,15,TGTGCCAGCAATAAGGGGATCAGAAACACCGGGGAGCTGTTTTTT,CASNKGIRNTGELFF
TRBJ2-1,.,TRBV7-7,.,16,TGTGCCAGCAGCTTATACCCGGGAGAACCCTACAATGAGCAGTTCTTC,CASSLYPGEPYNEQFF
TRBJ2-3,.,TRBV28,.,12,TGTGCCAGCAGCCCTCCAACAGATACGCAGTATTTT,CASSPPTDTQYF
TRBJ1-5,.,TRBV18,TRBD1,15,TGTGCCAGCTCAGCGTCAGGGGGCAGTAGTCAGCCCCAGCATTTT,CASSASGGSSQPQHF
TRBJ2-7,.,TRBV28,.,13,TGTGCCAGCAGTCCCGACCGGGGGAGCGAGCAGTACTTC,CASSPDRGSEQYF
TRBJ1-5,.,TRBV6-6,.,13,TGTGCCAGCAAGTGGACCTTCGCTCAGCCCCAGCATTTT,CASKWTFAQPQHF
TRBJ1-4,.,TRBV5-1,TRBD1,17,TGCGCCAGCAGCTTGTCGGGACAGGGAAGGGCTAATGAAAAACTGTTTTTT,CASSLSGQGRANEKLFF
TRBJ2-7,.,TRBV18,TRBD1,16,TGTGCCAGCTCACTGGGGGGGACAGGGAGCTCCTACGAGCAGTACTTC,CASSLGGTGSSYEQYF
TRBJ2-2,.,TRBV10-1,.,15,TGCGCCAGCAGTGAGTCGAGAGGTGGCACCGGGGAGCTGTTTTTT,CASSESRGGTGELFF
TRBJ1-2,few,TRBV30,.,12,TGTGCCTGGAGTGTGGCCGGTCGGGCAACGACCTTC,CAWSVAGRATTF
TRBJ2-1,.,TRBV19,.,14,TGTGCCAGTAGTATAGATCCCCCTTTCGGGGGGCAGTTCTTC,CASSIDPPFGGQFF
TRBJ1-3,once,TRBV6-6,.,14,TGTGCCAGCAGTCGGGACAACTCTGGAAACACCATATATTTT,CASSRDNSGNTIYF
TRBJ2-7,.,TRBV7-9,.,16,TGTGCCAGCAGCTTAGCGGGGTCAGGGACAACCTACGAGCAGTACTTC,CASSLAGSGTTYEQYF
TRBJ2-7,once,TRBV7-9,.,14,TGTGCCAGCAGCCCCACGACCCGTACCTACGAGCAGTACTTC,CASSPTTRTYEQYF
TRBJ2-7,.,TRBV27,TRBD2,14,TGTGCCAGCAGTTTAAGGCGGGAGAGTTACGAGCAGTACTTC,CASSLRRESYEQYF
TRBJ1-1,.,TRBV28,.,11,TGTGCCAGCCGGGTATCTGGTGAAGCTTTCTTT,CASRVSGEAFF
TRBJ2-1,large,TRBV9,TRBD2,15,TGTGCCAGCAGCGTACTAGCGGGGCCCTACAATGAGCAGTTCTTC,CASSVLAGPYNEQFF
TRBJ2-1,once,TRBV4-2,TRBD2,17,TGTGCCAGCAGCCCTCCTACTTACCGGGGGGACTCCAATGAGCAGTTCTTC,CASSPPTYRGDSNEQFF
TRBJ2-3,.,TRBV5-5,.,12,TGTGCCAGCAGCCCGACCGGAGATGCGCAGTATTTT,CASSPTGDAQYF
TRBJ2-7,.,TRBV19,TRBD1,14,TGTGCCAGTAGTAAACAGGGGGCCCTCTACGAGCAGTACTTC,CASSKQGALYEQYF
TRBJ1-6,.,TRBV9,.,17,TGTGCCAGCAGCCCGGGGGACTCAAGCTCCTATAATTCACCCCTCCACTTT,CASSPGDSSSYNSPLHF